This T cell receptor beta chain was sequenced for a study of lymphopenia after photon versus proton radiotherapy. Findings and caveats of the study: Relative stability marked proton patients; photon patients lost diversity and naive cells. Post-nadir TCR diversity decline inversely tracked overall survival among those who died. Better survival with proton therapy was suggested as possible, not demonstrated.

As concerns this clone: Antigen unknown.

The CDR3 totals 17 residues. Germline lookup yields CDR1 SGHTA and CDR2 FQGNSA. V lost 0 bases and J lost 7; bases outside the gene matches: 4. The repertoire was sequenced with immunoSEQ multiplex PCR; TCRdb's copy has only in-frame clones and lacks some. Here the sample spans 68,000 or so clones, approximately 91% being singletons. Material: peripheral blood, obtained from a patient treated with photon-based radiotherapy. V usage is TRBV7-2 and J usage is TRBJ2-1; 15 bases match TRBD2. The source of this sequence is a woman aged 70-85 years with pancreatic cancer. CDR3 nucleotides: TGTGCCAGCAGCTTAGCGAGGACTAGCGGGAGGGCTAATGAGCAGTTCTTC. Its protein product is CASSLARTSGRANEQFF.